A single sample is the source of the 24 T cell receptor beta chains below, sequenced in a study of blood T cell repertoires in COVID-19. TCRdb's copy holds only in-frame clones and misses some; the assay was immunoSEQ multiplex PCR. The table includes 90,000 to 110,000 clones, 75% to 90% detected once. Specimen: peripheral blood. The origin of the receptors is a woman in her forties or fifties with acute or convalescent COVID-19.

The chain recombines TRBV7-3 with TRBJ2-3, with D perhaps TRBD1 (6 bases). Germline V gene data show CDR1 as SGHTA and CDR2 as FQGTGA. The length of the CDR3 is 16 residues. The V and J ends lost 2 bases and 0 bases respectively, with 12 bases between them. Written as DNA, the CDR3 is TGTGCCAGCAGCTTACGGACAGTCTTTAGCACAGATACGCAGTATTTT. This codes for CASSLRTVFSTDTQYF.

The chain uses TRBV30 and TRBJ1-1, with 10 bases that match TRBD1. There are 16 residues in the CDR3. J lost 3 bases, V lost 0 bases, and 7 bases had no gene match. Germline lookup yields CDR1 GTSNPN and CDR2 SVGIG (reference sequence). CDR3 region: CAWSVPDRGQDTEAFF. DNA of the CDR3: TGTGCCTGGAGTGTACCAGACAGGGGGCAAGACACTGAAGCTTTCTTT.

V and J are TRBV2 and TRBJ1-6; D is possibly TRBD1 (5 bases). CDR3 size: 15 residues. The V gene's germline CDR1 is SNHLY and CDR2 FYNNEI. V was cut by 8 bases and J by 6 bases, with 17 bases left in between. CDR3 sequence reads: CASLKSGGINSPLHF. The DNA for the CDR3 is TGTGCCAGCTTAAAATCGGGGGGGATTAATTCACCCCTCCACTTT.

In DNA, the CDR3 is TGTGCCAGCAGCTTCGGGACAGGGGCTGAAGCTTTCTTT. Residues: CASSFGTGAEAFF. J is TRBJ1-1 and V is TRBV6-6; 10 nucleotides match TRBD1. Germline values: CDR1 MNHNY, CDR2 SVGAGI (reference sequence). The trim removed 6 bases at V and 6 bases at J, leaving 4 bases unmatched. The CDR3 runs 13 residues.

The gene calls are TRBV19 and TRBJ1-6, with D possibly TRBD1 on 6 matching bases. V lost 7 bases, J lost 9 bases, and 19 bases lay in between. The CDR3 covers 15 residues. Germline CDR1 LNHDA, CDR2 SQIVND (reference sequence). The CDR3 region is CASMDWTAALSPLHF. CDR3 coding DNA: TGTGCCAGTATGGATTGGACAGCGGCCCTTTCACCCCTCCACTTT.

This rearrangement joins TRBV5-1 to TRBJ1-4; 9 bases are a match to TRBD1. The V gene's germline CDR1 is SGHRS and CDR2 YFSETQ. The CDR3 covers 16 residues. Trimming at V came to 4 bases and at J to 2 bases, leaving 6 bases not matched to a gene. CDR3 DNA sequence: TGCGCCAGCAGCCTTGGACAGGGGACGACTAATGAAAAACTGTTTTTT. It translates to CASSLGQGTTNEKLFF. Full variable domain (missing parts from reference TRBV5-1 and TRBJ1-4): KAGVTQTPRYLIKTRGQQVTLSCSPISGHRSVSWYQQTPGQGLQFLFEYFSETQRNKGNFPGRFSGRQFSNSRSEMNVSTLELGDSALYLCASSLGQGTTNEKLFFGSGTQLSVL.

The CDR3 spells CASSQDELMNTEAFF. Written as DNA, the CDR3 is TGCGCCAGCAGCCAAGATGAGCTGATGAACACTGAAGCTTTCTTT. This sequence joins TRBV4-1 and TRBJ1-1; D remains unclear. CDR3 length: 15 residues. V was clipped by 0 bases and J by 0 bases, with 8 bases between them. Germline CDR1 MGHRA, CDR2 YSYEKL.

The genes are TRBV7-2 and TRBJ1-2; D unclear. Germline CDR1 and CDR2: SGHTA and FQGNSA. This CDR3 contains 12 residues. V shed 2 bases and J shed 8 bases, with 9 bases lying between them. CDR3 bases: TGTGCCAGCAGCTTAAACATCGTAGGCTACACCTTC. It encodes CASSLNIVGYTF. The full variable domain, completed using reference TRBV7-2 and TRBJ1-2, is GAGVSQSPSNKVTEKGKDVELRCDPISGHTALYWYRQSLGQGLEFLIYFQGNSAPDKSGLPSDRFSAERTGGSVSTLTIQRTQQEDSAVYLCASSLNIVGYTFGSGTRLTVV.

This chain uses TRBV4-1 with TRBJ1-4; 10 bases fit TRBD1. The CDR3 length is 16 residues. The trim removed 5 bases at V and 8 bases at J, leaving 11 bases unmatched. Germline values: CDR1 MGHRA, CDR2 YSYEKL. In nucleotides, the CDR3 is TGCGCCAGCAGCAAAGGACAGGGGGTAGGAGACGAAAAACTGTTTTTT. It yields the protein CASSKGQGVGDEKLFF.

V usage is TRBV30 and J usage is TRBJ1-1; 7 bases are shared with TRBD1. Germline V gene data show CDR1 as GTSNPN and CDR2 as SVGIG (reference sequence). After removal of 1 base from V and 7 bases from J, the junction contained 3 bases not matched to a gene. This CDR3 is built from 12 residues. CDR3 region: CAWSDRTGEAFF. In DNA form, the CDR3 reads TGTGCCTGGAGTGACCGGACAGGTGAAGCTTTCTTT.

V usage is TRBV7-3 and J usage is TRBJ1-1; 7 bases agree with TRBD1. V gave up 2 bases and J gave up 6 bases; unmatched junction bases: 3. Germline CDR1 and CDR2: SGHTA and FQGTGA. The CDR3 length is 13 residues. The CDR3 DNA sequence: TGTGCCAGCAGCTTACAGGGGGGCGCTGAAGCTTTCTTT. It specifies CASSLQGGAEAFF.

The V call is TRBV6-6, the J call TRBJ2-7, with D possibly being TRBD1 (6 bases). This CDR3 comprises 15 residues. Germline CDR1 is MNHNY and CDR2 is SVGAGI (reference sequence). V dropped 0 bases and J dropped 7 bases, with 16 bases sitting between them. The CDR3 sequence is CASSYSGTSVSEQYF. In nucleotides, the CDR3 is TGTGCCAGCAGTTACTCCGGGACATCAGTTTCGGAGCAGTACTTC.

The chain is built from TRBV5-6 and TRBJ2-2, with TRBD1 as a possible D gene (6 bases). Deletions cut 2 bases from V and 6 bases from J, with 11 bases between. The CDR3 is 14 amino acids. Germline CDR1 reads SGHDT; CDR2 reads YYEEEE. The CDR3 bases are TGTGCCAGCAGCTTAGGACCAGGGGCCGGGGAGCTGTTTTTT. It encodes CASSLGPGAGELFF.

The chain joins TRBV7-9 to TRBJ1-2, with TRBD1 matching over 8 bases. This CDR3 has 15 amino acids. V gave up 1 base and J gave up 3 bases; unmatched junction bases: 4. The V gene's germline CDR1 is SEHNR and CDR2 FQNEAQ (reference sequence). The CDR3 is CASSLEAGGDYGYTF. The CDR3 DNA reads TGTGCCAGCAGCTTAGAGGCAGGGGGCGACTATGGCTACACCTTC. Full variable domain (remainder filled in from reference TRBV7-9 and TRBJ1-2): DTGVSQNPRHKITKRGQNVTFRCDPISEHNRLYWYRQTLGQGPEFLTYFQNEAQLEKSRLLSDRFSAERPKGSFSTLEIQRTEQGDSAMYLCASSLEAGGDYGYTFGSGTRLTVV.

Only one count was recorded for this clone. The chain combines TRBV6-5 with TRBJ2-2, with 12 positions matching TRBD2. CDR3 size: 15 residues. In germline, CDR1 is MNHEY, CDR2 SVGAGI. V gave up 7 bases and J gave up 4 bases; unmatched junction bases: 4. CDR3 residues: CASILAGGLTGELFF. CDR3 nucleotides: TGTGCCAGCATCCTAGCGGGGGGGCTCACCGGGGAGCTGTTTTTT.

This chain connects TRBV5-1 to TRBJ1-3, with no clear D. CDR3 size: 13 residues. The germline V gene encodes CDR1 SGHRS and CDR2 YFSETQ. Trimming pared 4 bases from V and 4 bases from J, leaving 9 bases between. The CDR3 spells CASSEGSGNTIYF. The CDR3 bases are TGCGCCAGCAGCGAGGGTTCAGGAAACACCATATATTTT.

For the CDR3, the DNA is TGTGCCAGCAGTGGTGGGCTTACCGGGACAGGGGACGAGCAGTACTTC. It specifies CASSGGLTGTGDEQYF. The rearrangement links TRBV25-1 to TRBJ2-7; 10 nucleotides align to TRBD1. The CDR3 totals 16 residues. Trimming cost V 4 bases and J 5 bases; bases outside gene matches: 11. CDR1 is MGHDK, CDR2 SYGVNS, per germline.

The chain carries TRBV28 and TRBJ1-3; 8 bases fit TRBD1. CDR3 length equals 16 residues. With 5 bases clipped from V and 0 bases from J, the junction kept 6 bases outside the gene matches. In germline, CDR1 is MDHEN, CDR2 SYDVKM. The CDR3 reads CASSGRTGSSGNTIYF. CDR3 sequence (DNA): TGTGCCAGCAGTGGCAGGACAGGGAGCTCTGGAAACACCATATATTTT.

The gene calls are TRBV7-2 and TRBJ2-1; D gene unclear. The CDR3 runs 14 residues. V lost 1 base and J 5 bases, leaving 9 bases between the germline ends. Germline CDR1 SGHTA, CDR2 FQGNSA. CDR3 bases: TGTGCCAGCAGCTTAGTAGCTGTGAACAATGAGCAGTTCTTC. Its translation: CASSLVAVNNEQFF.

This clone was counted a few times. The chain carries TRBV10-2 and TRBJ1-1; D not certain. The V and J ends lost 0 bases and 1 base respectively, with 6 bases between them. The CDR3 runs to 14 residues. The V gene's germline CDR1 is WSHSY and CDR2 SAAADI. In DNA form, the CDR3 reads TGCGCCAGCAGTGAGTCGAACAGGAACACTGAAGCTTTCTTT. Protein product: CASSESNRNTEAFF.

The chain combines TRBV6-2 or TRBV6-3 with TRBJ2-5; 7 bases are a match to TRBD2. Germline values: CDR1 MNHEY, CDR2 SVGEGT. V trimming: 1 base; J trimming: 0 bases; junction bases outside the gene matches: 2. The CDR3 has 15 residues. Written as DNA, the CDR3 is TGTGCCAGCAGTTACTGGGGAGGGAACCAAGAGACCCAGTACTTC. Its protein product is CASSYWGGNQETQYF.

The sample holds one count of this clone. The chain links TRBV9 to TRBJ1-1; D perhaps matches TRBD1 (6 bases). Germline V lookup: CDR1 SGDLS, CDR2 YYNGEE. The germline V and J ends were trimmed by 0 bases and 4 bases, with 10 bases remaining between them. This CDR3 region has 14 residues. Here the CDR3 DNA reads TGTGCCAGCAGCGTAGTAGTAGGGGGCACTGAAGCTTTCTTT. The encoded protein is CASSVVVGGTEAFF.

V is TRBV6-6 and J is TRBJ1-2; TRBD1 aligns across 7 bases. In germline, CDR1 is MNHNY, CDR2 SVGAGI (reference sequence). The CDR3 sequence is 16 residues long. The trim removed 6 bases at V and 8 bases at J, leaving 18 bases unmatched. This CDR3 reads CASSPSGSYRGSGYTF. CDR3 in DNA: TGTGCCAGCAGCCCCAGCGGAAGTTACAGGGGAAGCGGCTACACCTTC.

The chain employs TRBV10-3 and TRBJ1-5; D might be TRBD1 (5 bases). This CDR3 contains 17 residues. V lost 11 bases and J lost 2, with 25 bases in between. Germline CDR1 ENHRY, CDR2 SYGVKD. CDR3 in DNA: TGTGCCTCCGGGGCGGAGGGGTTAGTAATAGGCAATCAGCCCCAGCATTTT. Translation: CASGAEGLVIGNQPQHF.